This paragraph covers one T cell receptor beta chain sequence. The sample belongs to a study of blood T cell repertoires in COVID-19. Study summary: T cells, B-cell-depleted T cells, or PBMCs provided the cDNA or gDNA that served as material.

Sequencing was performed with immunoSEQ multiplex PCR; in TCRdb, only in-frame clones are kept and a portion is missing. The sample holds about 400,000 clones, roughly 88% seen once. This clonotype was sampled from a woman aged 25 to 39 with active or convalescent COVID-19. The sequenced sample consisted of peripheral blood.

CDR3: CASKKKGSQSPYNQPQHF. CDR3 bases: TGTGCCAGCAAGAAGAAAGGTAGCCAGAGCCCGTACAATCAGCCCCAGCATTTT. V gene TRBV27 combines with J gene TRBJ1-5; no reliable D call. The CDR3 runs to 18 residues. The germline V gene encodes CDR1 MNHEY and CDR2 SMNVEV (reference sequence). Trimming took off 7 bases at V and 3 bases at J, with 25 bases between the two ends.